This TCR beta chain is drawn from a study of T cell changes during pregnancy in multiple sclerosis. Per the germline V gene, CDR1 is LNHDA and CDR2 is SQIVND (reference sequence). The CDR3 covers 14 residues. Between the trimmed V and J ends, which lost 11 bases and 0 bases, there was a span of 14 bases. Here immunoSEQ multiplex PCR was the method, and the copy in TCRdb shows in-frame clones only, minus some. The repertoire holds tens of thousands of clones, with 85% to 95% as singletons. V and J are TRBV19 and TRBJ1-5; tentatively, D is TRBD1 (6 bases). The receptor was derived from a female donor with multiple sclerosis, enrolled in a pregnancy study. The specimen comprised CD4+ T cells from peripheral blood mononuclear cells, sampled in the second trimester of pregnancy. CDR3 DNA: TGTGCCGGATCTACAGGGTATAGCAATCAGCCCCAGCATTTT. Its protein is CAGSTGYSNQPQHF.